A single sample gave rise to the 16 T cell receptor beta chains below, sequenced in a study of OX40 agonist ivuxolimab in advanced cancers. Repertoires were generated with immunoSEQ multiplex PCR, while TCRdb's copy carries only in-frame clones and drops some. The sample includes fewer than 65,000 clones, 80% to 90% of them seen just once. This specimen consisted of CD4+ or CD8+ T cells sorted from blood, obtained in a trial of the OX40 agonist ivuxolimab. The receptors were gathered from an adult with an advanced solid tumor such as melanoma, head and neck, liver or kidney cancer.

The chain has TRBV5-1 and TRBJ2-7; either TRBD1 or TRBD2 may fit D (6 bases each). V was cut by 0 bases and J by 2 bases, with 9 bases left in between. Germline loops: CDR1 SGHRS, CDR2 YFSETQ. The CDR3 is 14 amino acids. CDR3 in DNA: TGCGCCAGCAGCTTGGAGGGGGGAGCCTACGAGCAGTACTTC. Residues: CASSLEGGAYEQYF.

This chain joins TRBV28 and TRBJ2-5; 11 nucleotides match TRBD2. Germline V gives CDR1 MDHEN, CDR2 SYDVKM. J lost 8 bases, V lost 2 bases, and 7 bases had no gene match. This CDR3 comprises 15 residues. The DNA for the CDR3 is TGTGCCAGCAGTTTAGGGACTAGCGGCGGACAAACCCAGTACTTC. Amino acids: CASSLGTSGGQTQYF. The full variable domain, in which reference TRBV28 and TRBJ2-5 provide the parts outside the CDR3, is DVKVTQSSRYLVKRTGEKVFLECVQDMDHENMFWYRQDPGLGLRLIYFSYDVKMKEKGDIPEGYSVSREKKERFSLILESASTNQTSMYLCASSLGTSGGQTQYFGPGTRLLVL.

J is TRBJ2-7 and V is TRBV7-2, with D unresolved. The CDR3 runs 14 residues. CDR1 and CDR2 (germline): SGHTA, FQGNSA. V lost 2 bases and J lost 3, with 11 bases in between. For the CDR3, the DNA is TGTGCCAGCAGCTTATTCCGGCCAAACTACGAGCAGTACTTC. It codes for CASSLFRPNYEQYF.

The chain employs TRBV2 and TRBJ2-7; 7 bases are a match to TRBD2. This CDR3 has 16 amino acids. Germline values: CDR1 SNHLY, CDR2 FYNNEI. Germline trimming cut 5 bases from V and 0 bases from J; bases unmatched to any gene: 10. The CDR3 bases are TGTGCCAGCAGTCAAACCCTCGGGACTATCTCCTACGAGCAGTACTTC. Protein product: CASSQTLGTISYEQYF.

V and J are TRBV5-6 and TRBJ1-1; 7 bases agree with TRBD1. Unmatched junction bases numbered 17, after V lost 4 bases and J lost 5 bases. Germline CDR1 and CDR2: SGHDT and YYEEEE. This CDR3 comprises 17 residues. CDR3: CASSALRGLGMRTEAFF. The CDR3 nucleotides are TGTGCCAGCAGCGCCCTAAGGGGGCTGGGGATGCGTACTGAAGCTTTCTTT.

The chain uses TRBV5-1 and TRBJ2-7; D may correspond to TRBD1 or TRBD2 (5 bases each). This CDR3 region has 13 residues. The V gene's germline CDR1 is SGHRS and CDR2 YFSETQ. V lost 4 bases and J 3 bases, leaving 11 bases between the germline ends. The CDR3 here is CASSPIGGYEQYF. CDR3 DNA sequence: TGCGCCAGCAGCCCCATTGGGGGCTACGAGCAGTACTTC.

This chain links TRBV6-5 with TRBJ1-3; D not certain. This CDR3 contains 13 residues. V lost 8 bases, J lost 0 bases, and 8 bases lay in between. Germline V lookup: CDR1 MNHEY, CDR2 SVGAGI. CDR3 residues: CASREFSGNTIYF. The CDR3, as DNA: TGTGCCAGCCGGGAGTTCTCTGGAAACACCATATATTTT.

This clone was detected only once. The gene calls are TRBV11-2 and TRBJ2-7; 7 bases fit TRBD2. Germline trimming cut 1 base from V and 0 bases from J; bases unmatched to any gene: 3. The CDR3 sequence is 15 residues long. CDR1 SGHAT and CDR2 FQNNGV come from the germline V gene. The CDR3 spells CASSLGLAVSYEQYF. In nucleotides, the CDR3 is TGTGCCAGCAGCTTAGGTCTAGCGGTCTCCTACGAGCAGTACTTC.

The chain uses TRBV5-1 and TRBJ2-5, with 7 positions matching TRBD1. Germline CDR1 and CDR2: SGHRS and YFSETQ. This CDR3 is built from 14 residues. The V segment lost 4 bases and the J segment 2 bases; nucleotides outside the gene matches: 5. DNA for the CDR3: TGCGCCAGCAGCGAGGGGACAGATCAAGAGACCCAGTACTTC. Protein sequence: CASSEGTDQETQYF.

The V call is TRBV6-6, the J call TRBJ1-1, with TRBD1 as a possible D gene (6 bases). Trimming left V 3 bases short and J 1 base short, with 12 bases between. Germline V CDR1 and CDR2: MNHNY, SVGAGI (reference sequence). The CDR3 sequence is 15 residues long. CDR3 region: CASSYGQYTNTEAFF. The CDR3 region has the DNA TGTGCCAGCAGTTATGGACAGTATACGAACACTGAAGCTTTCTTT.

The chain recombines TRBV5-1 with TRBJ2-5; 11 bases match TRBD2. The germline V gene encodes CDR1 SGHRS and CDR2 YFSETQ. V gave up 4 bases and J gave up 3 bases; unmatched junction bases: 8. This CDR3 region has 16 residues. This CDR3 reads CASSAITSGSKETQYF. In nucleotides, the CDR3 is TGCGCCAGCAGCGCGATAACTAGCGGGAGTAAAGAGACCCAGTACTTC.

The CDR3 protein is CSATGTTRLNEQFF. CDR3 DNA: TGCAGCGCCACCGGGACTACCCGATTAAATGAGCAGTTCTTC. J is TRBJ2-1 and V is TRBV29-1; 7 bases map to TRBD2. The CDR3 sequence is 14 residues long. The V segment lost 7 bases and the J segment 7 bases; nucleotides outside the gene matches: 13. CDR1 and CDR2 from the germline V gene are SQVTM and ANQGSEA.

V gene TRBV19 combines with J gene TRBJ2-1; 9 nucleotides align to TRBD2. This CDR3 has 16 residues. V gave up 5 bases and J gave up 4 bases; unmatched junction bases: 9. Germline assignment: CDR1 LNHDA and CDR2 SQIVND (reference sequence). The CDR3 loop reads CASSSPAGGTYNEQFF. The CDR3 bases are TGTGCCAGTAGTTCCCCAGCGGGGGGTACGTACAATGAGCAGTTCTTC.

This rearrangement joins TRBV2 to TRBJ1-4, with D possibly TRBD1 on 6 matching bases. Germline loops: CDR1 SNHLY, CDR2 FYNNEI. CDR3 length: 14 amino acids. V lost 3 bases and J lost 8, with 13 bases in between. CDR3 DNA: TGTGCCAGCAGTGAGTGGACCGGGGGCGAAAAACTGTTTTTT. Protein sequence: CASSEWTGGEKLFF.

The rearrangement links TRBV4-1 to TRBJ2-1; 10 bases agree with TRBD1. Trimming took 4 bases from V and 7 from J; bases not matched to a gene: 1. The CDR3 has 13 amino acids. Germline CDR1 and CDR2: MGHRA and YSYEKL. The CDR3 reads CASSRGQGNEQFF. CDR3 bases: TGCGCCAGCAGCCGGGGACAGGGGAATGAGCAGTTCTTC.

V and J are TRBV7-3 and TRBJ2-6; D is unresolved. The V end was cut by 1 base, the J end by 0 bases, with 7 bases between. Germline values: CDR1 SGHTA, CDR2 FQGTGA. The CDR3 totals 16 residues. The CDR3 region has the DNA TGTGCCAGCAGCTTAAGGTGGTCCTCTGGGGCCAACGTCCTGACTTTC. This gives the protein CASSLRWSSGANVLTF.